The clone carrying this T cell receptor beta chain has at least ten counts. Its antigen is unidentified. Diagnosis relied on clinical symptoms, serum thyroxine and TRAb, thyroid ultrasound and orbital computed tomography. This sample was included in a study of T cells in Graves' hyperthyroidism and ophthalmopathy. Notes on the study in general: Patients with ophthalmopathy were separated from those with stable hyperthyroidism by a 13 V-J model. Most thyroid clonotypes with frequency above 0.001 were detected in blood.

RNA transcripts provided the source from which TCR beta CDR3 regions were amplified. Initially, a first-round RT-PCR of the TCR CDR3 employed the HTBI primer set. TCRdb called the multiplex PCR reads again in MiXCR, with one record for every CDR3 protein. The sample consists of some 320,000 distinct CDR3 sequences, roughly 13% of them appearing once. CDR1 and CDR2 from the germline V gene are SNHLY and FYNNEI. CDR3 length: 12 residues. V lost 7 bases to trimming and J lost 6 bases, with 13 bases between them. The sample consisted of blood. The receptor was derived from a middle-aged woman with Graves' ophthalmopathy. The genes are TRBV2 and TRBJ2-7; D uncertain. The CDR3 spells CASTPDRAEQYF. The CDR3, as DNA: TGTGCCAGCACCCCCGACCGAGCCGAGCAGTACTTC. The complete variable domain, with remaining parts taken from reference TRBV2 and TRBJ2-7, reads EPEVTQTPSHQVTQMGQEVILRCVPISNHLYFYWYRQILGQKVEFLVSFYNNEISEKSEIFDDQFSVERPDGSNFTLKIRSTKLEDSAMYFCASTPDRAEQYFGPGTRLTVT.